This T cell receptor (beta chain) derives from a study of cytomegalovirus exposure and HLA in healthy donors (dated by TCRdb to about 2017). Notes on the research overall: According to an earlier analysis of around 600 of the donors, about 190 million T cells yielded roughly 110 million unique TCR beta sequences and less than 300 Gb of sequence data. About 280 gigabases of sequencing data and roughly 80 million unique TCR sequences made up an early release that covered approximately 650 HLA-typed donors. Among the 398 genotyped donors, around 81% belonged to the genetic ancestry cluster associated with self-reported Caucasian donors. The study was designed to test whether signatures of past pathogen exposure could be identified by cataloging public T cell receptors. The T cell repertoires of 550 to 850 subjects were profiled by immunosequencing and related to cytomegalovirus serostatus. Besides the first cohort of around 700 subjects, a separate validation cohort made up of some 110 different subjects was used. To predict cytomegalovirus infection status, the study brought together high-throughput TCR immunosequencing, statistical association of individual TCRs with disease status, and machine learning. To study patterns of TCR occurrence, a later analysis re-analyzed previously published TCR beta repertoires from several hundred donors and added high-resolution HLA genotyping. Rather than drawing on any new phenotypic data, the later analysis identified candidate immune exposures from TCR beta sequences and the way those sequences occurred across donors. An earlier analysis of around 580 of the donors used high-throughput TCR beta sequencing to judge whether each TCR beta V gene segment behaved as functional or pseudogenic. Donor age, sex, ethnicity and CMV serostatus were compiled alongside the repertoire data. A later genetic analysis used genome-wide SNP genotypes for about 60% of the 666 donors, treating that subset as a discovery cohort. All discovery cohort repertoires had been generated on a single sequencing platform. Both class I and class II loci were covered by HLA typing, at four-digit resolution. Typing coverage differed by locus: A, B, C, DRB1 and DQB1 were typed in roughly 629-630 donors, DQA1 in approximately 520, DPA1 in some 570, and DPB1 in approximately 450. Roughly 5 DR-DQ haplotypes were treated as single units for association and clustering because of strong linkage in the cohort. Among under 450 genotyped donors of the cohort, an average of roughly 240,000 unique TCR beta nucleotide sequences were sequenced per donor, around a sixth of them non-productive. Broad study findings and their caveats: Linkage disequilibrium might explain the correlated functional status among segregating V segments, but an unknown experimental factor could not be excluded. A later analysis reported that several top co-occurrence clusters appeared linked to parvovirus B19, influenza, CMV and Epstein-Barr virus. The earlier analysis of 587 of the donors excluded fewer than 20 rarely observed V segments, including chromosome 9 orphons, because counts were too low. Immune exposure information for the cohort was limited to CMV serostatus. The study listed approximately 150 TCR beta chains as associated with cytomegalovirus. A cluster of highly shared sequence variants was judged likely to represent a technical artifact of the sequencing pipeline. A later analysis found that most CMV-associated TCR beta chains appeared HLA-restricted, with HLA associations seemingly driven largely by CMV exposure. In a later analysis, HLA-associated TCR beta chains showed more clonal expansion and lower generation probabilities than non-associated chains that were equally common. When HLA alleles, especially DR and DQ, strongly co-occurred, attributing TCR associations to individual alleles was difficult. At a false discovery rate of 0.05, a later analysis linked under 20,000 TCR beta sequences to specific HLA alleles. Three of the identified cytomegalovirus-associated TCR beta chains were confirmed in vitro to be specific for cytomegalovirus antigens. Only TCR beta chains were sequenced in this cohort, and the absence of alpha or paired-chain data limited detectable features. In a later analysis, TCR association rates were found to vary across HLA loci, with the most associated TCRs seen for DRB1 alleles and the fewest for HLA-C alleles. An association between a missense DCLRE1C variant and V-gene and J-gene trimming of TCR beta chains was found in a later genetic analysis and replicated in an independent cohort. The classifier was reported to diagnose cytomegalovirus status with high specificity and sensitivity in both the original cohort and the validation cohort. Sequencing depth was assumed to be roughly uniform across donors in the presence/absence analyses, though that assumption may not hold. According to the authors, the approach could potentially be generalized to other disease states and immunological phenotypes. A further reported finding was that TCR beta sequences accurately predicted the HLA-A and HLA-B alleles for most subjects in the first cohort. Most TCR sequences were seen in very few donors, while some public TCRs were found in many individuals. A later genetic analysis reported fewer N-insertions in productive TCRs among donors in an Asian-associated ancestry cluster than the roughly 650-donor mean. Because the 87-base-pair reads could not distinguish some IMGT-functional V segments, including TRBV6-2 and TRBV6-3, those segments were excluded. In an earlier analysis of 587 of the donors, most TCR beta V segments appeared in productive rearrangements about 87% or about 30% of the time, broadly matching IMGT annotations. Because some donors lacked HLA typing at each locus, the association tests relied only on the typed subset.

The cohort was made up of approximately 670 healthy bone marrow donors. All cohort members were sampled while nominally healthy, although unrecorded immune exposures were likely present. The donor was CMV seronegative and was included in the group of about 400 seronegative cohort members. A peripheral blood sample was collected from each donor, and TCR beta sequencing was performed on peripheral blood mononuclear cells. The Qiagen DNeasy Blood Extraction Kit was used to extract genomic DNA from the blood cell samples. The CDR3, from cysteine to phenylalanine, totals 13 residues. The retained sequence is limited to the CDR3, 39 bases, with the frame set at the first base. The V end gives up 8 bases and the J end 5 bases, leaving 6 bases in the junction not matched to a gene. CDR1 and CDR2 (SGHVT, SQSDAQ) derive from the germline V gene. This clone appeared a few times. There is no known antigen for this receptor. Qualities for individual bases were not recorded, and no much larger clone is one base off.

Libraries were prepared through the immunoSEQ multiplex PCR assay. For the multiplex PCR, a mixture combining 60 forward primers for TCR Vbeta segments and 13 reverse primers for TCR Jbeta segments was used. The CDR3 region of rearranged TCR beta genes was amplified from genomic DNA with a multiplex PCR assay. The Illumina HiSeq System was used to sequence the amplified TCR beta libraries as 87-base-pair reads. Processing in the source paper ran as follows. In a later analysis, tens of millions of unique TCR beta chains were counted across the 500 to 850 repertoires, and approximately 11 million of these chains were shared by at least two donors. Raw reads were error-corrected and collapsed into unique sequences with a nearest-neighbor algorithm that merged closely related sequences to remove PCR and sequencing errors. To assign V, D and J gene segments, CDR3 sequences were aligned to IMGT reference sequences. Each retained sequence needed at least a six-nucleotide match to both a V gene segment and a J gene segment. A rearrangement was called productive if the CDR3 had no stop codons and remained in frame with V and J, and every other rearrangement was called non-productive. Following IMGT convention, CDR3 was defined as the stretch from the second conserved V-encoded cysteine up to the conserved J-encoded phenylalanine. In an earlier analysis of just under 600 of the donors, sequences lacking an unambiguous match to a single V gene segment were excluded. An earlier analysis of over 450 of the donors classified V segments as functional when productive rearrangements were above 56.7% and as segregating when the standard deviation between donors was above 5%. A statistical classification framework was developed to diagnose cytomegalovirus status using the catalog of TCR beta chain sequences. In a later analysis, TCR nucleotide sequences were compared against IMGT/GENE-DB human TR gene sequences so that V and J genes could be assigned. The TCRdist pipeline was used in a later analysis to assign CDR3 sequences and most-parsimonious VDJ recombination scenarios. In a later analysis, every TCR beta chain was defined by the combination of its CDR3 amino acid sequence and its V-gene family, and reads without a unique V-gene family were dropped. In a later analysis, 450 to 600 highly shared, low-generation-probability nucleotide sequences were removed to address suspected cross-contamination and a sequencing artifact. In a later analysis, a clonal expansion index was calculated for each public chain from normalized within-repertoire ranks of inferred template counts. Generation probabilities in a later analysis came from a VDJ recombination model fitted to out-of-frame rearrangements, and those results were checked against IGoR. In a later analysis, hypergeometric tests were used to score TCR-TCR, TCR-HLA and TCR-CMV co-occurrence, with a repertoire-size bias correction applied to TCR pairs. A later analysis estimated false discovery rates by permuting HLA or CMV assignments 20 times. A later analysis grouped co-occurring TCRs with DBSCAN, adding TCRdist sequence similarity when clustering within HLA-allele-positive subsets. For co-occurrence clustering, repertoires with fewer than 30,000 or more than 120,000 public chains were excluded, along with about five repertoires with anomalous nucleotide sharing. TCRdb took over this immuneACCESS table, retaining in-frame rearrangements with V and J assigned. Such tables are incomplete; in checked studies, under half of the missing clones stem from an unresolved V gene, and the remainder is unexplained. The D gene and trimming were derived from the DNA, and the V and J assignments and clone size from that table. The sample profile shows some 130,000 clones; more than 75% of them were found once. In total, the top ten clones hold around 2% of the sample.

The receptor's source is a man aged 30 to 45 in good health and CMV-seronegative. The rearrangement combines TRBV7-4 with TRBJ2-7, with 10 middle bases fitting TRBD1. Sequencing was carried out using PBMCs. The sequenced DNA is TGTGCCAGCCCTGACAGGGGGCCCCACGAGCAGTACTTC. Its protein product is CASPDRGPHEQYF.